This TCR beta chain derives from a study of CD8+CD57+ T cells in acquired aplastic anemia. Using genomic DNA as the template, TCR beta VDJ and CDR3 profiling was carried out. MiXCR was run by TCRdb on the reads, yielding one entry per CDR3 protein. Found here are about 190,000 distinct CDR3 sequences, less than 60% of them singletons; the top ten hold approximately 9.4%. This CDR3 contains 13 residues. V gave up 6 bases and J gave up 0 bases, with 8 bases separating them. Germline V gives CDR1 ENHRY, CDR2 SYGVKD. Patients who underwent sequencing had shown CD8+CD57+ cell expansion by flow cytometry. Everyone among the patients had severe acquired aplastic anemia. Patients had received no therapy at the time of blood sampling.

The TCR was taken from a human donor with aplastic anemia. The rearrangement joins TRBV10-3 to TRBJ1-1; D is undetermined. What was sequenced was sorted CD4+, CD8+, or CD8+CD57+ T cells (not recorded which) from PBMCs. Here the CDR3 DNA reads TGTGCCATCAGACCGTCTATGAACACTGAAGCTTTCTTT. Protein sequence: CAIRPSMNTEAFF.